These 28 T cell receptor beta chains were all obtained from the same sample, sequenced in a study of T cell responses to AZD1222 COVID-19 vaccine. The repertoire was sequenced with immunoSEQ multiplex PCR; TCRdb's copy has only in-frame clones and lacks some. The sample lists over 100,000 clones; about 88% were seen once. The source was peripheral blood, collected on day 0 of AZD1222 vaccination. The receptor source for this set is an adult in good health.

The chain employs TRBV19 and TRBJ2-5; 11 bases line up with TRBD2. The V and J ends lost 0 bases and 1 base, in that order; junction bases with no gene match: 4. CDR1 LNHDA and CDR2 SQIVND come from the germline V gene (reference sequence). CDR3 length: 17 residues. The CDR3 bases are TGTGCCAGTAGTATAGAAGGAGGACTAGCGGGCCAAGAGACCCAGTACTTC. Translation gives CASSIEGGLAGQETQYF.

This clone was counted between two and nine times. This chain connects TRBV27 to TRBJ1-6, with D hard to call. V was clipped by 5 bases and J by 6 bases, with 17 bases between them. Germline CDR1 is MNHEY and CDR2 is SMNVEV (reference sequence). This CDR3 has 16 residues. CDR3: CASSRYSGDGNSPLHF. The DNA for the CDR3 is TGTGCCAGCAGTCGATACAGCGGAGATGGTAATTCACCCCTCCACTTT.

The chain employs TRBV7-9 and TRBJ2-7; D may match TRBD1 or TRBD2 (5 bases each). CDR3 size: 14 residues. In germline, CDR1 is SEHNR, CDR2 FQNEAQ (reference sequence). V shed 5 bases and J shed 3 bases, with 14 bases lying between them. CDR3 in amino acids: CASSTETGLYEQYF. In DNA, the CDR3 is TGTGCCAGCAGCACCGAGACGGGGCTCTACGAGCAGTACTTC.

The rearrangement links TRBV9 to TRBJ2-1, with TRBD2 as a possible D gene (5 bases). Trimming removed 0 bases from V and 0 bases from J, with 13 bases in between. Germline-derived CDR1 and CDR2 are SGDLS and YYNGEE. The CDR3 consists of 17 residues. The CDR3 loop is CASSVGLALSSYNEQFF. CDR3 bases: TGTGCCAGCAGCGTAGGGCTAGCTTTAAGCTCCTACAATGAGCAGTTCTTC.

The V call is TRBV19, the J call TRBJ1-3, with D uncertain. Between the trimmed V and J ends, which lost 2 bases and 0 bases, there was a span of 14 bases. This CDR3 has 17 amino acids. Germline V gives CDR1 LNHDA, CDR2 SQIVND (reference sequence). CDR3 region: CASSILPGPSSGNTIYF. Here the CDR3 DNA reads TGTGCCAGTAGTATATTACCGGGCCCGAGCTCTGGAAACACCATATATTTT.

This sequence joins TRBV19 and TRBJ1-5; D gene unclear. Trimming stripped 3 bases from V and 4 bases from J, with 16 bases between. The CDR3 contains 16 residues. Germline CDR1 and CDR2: LNHDA and SQIVND (reference sequence). The CDR3 sequence is CASSMWSGLGNQPQHF. As DNA, the CDR3 is TGTGCCAGTAGTATGTGGTCAGGCCTTGGGAATCAGCCCCAGCATTTT.

The gene calls are TRBV2 and TRBJ1-5; TRBD1 might be the D (5 bases). V was clipped by 5 bases and J by 4 bases, with 9 bases between them. Germline values: CDR1 SNHLY, CDR2 FYNNEI. The CDR3 is 13 residues long. The CDR3 DNA reads TGTGCCAGCAGTACGGACACAAATCAGCCCCAGCATTTT. Amino acid sequence: CASSTDTNQPQHF.

This rearrangement joins TRBV7-3 to TRBJ2-2; no firm D call. V was shortened by 5 bases and J by 2 bases, with 6 bases between the two germline ends. From germline, CDR1 is SGHTA and CDR2 FQGTGA. This CDR3 region has 13 residues. The CDR3 here is CASSPFNTGELFF. CDR3 nucleotides: TGTGCCAGCAGCCCATTCAACACCGGGGAGCTGTTTTTT.

This chain links TRBV5-1 with TRBJ1-2; maybe TRBD1 (5 bases). The CDR3 sequence is 15 residues long. Deletions cut 6 bases from V and 5 bases from J, with 20 bases between. Germline CDR1 is SGHRS and CDR2 is YFSETQ. CDR3 in amino acids: CASTAGLFVNYGYTF. DNA of the CDR3: TGCGCCAGCACCGCGGGACTTTTCGTGAATTATGGCTACACCTTC. Based on the CDR3 plus reference TRBV5-1 and TRBJ1-2, the full variable domain is KAGVTQTPRYLIKTRGQQVTLSCSPISGHRSVSWYQQTPGQGLQFLFEYFSETQRNKGNFPGRFSGRQFSNSRSEMNVSTLELGDSALYLCASTAGLFVNYGYTFGSGTRLTVV.

The chain recombines TRBV7-6 with TRBJ2-3; D is undetermined. Trimming removed 5 bases from V and 3 bases from J, with 15 bases in between. The CDR3 covers 15 residues. Germline lookup yields CDR1 SGHVS and CDR2 FNYEAQ. CDR3 amino acids: CASSPLIAWTDTQYF. The CDR3 bases are TGTGCCAGCAGCCCCCTGATAGCCTGGACAGATACGCAGTATTTT.

The chain recombines TRBV7-2 with TRBJ2-7; no clear D gene. The CDR3 loop spans 11 amino acids. Germline assignment: CDR1 SGHTA and CDR2 FQGNSA. Trimming shortened V by 2 bases and J by 4 bases, and 3 bases separated the two germline ends. CDR3 region: CASSLKYEQYF. CDR3 in DNA: TGTGCCAGCAGCTTAAAGTACGAGCAGTACTTC.

This chain uses TRBV27 with TRBJ2-5; the D gene could be TRBD1 or TRBD2 (5 bases each). V lost 4 bases, J lost 9 bases, and 24 bases lay in between. The CDR3 spans 16 residues. Germline CDR1 reads MNHEY; CDR2 reads SMNVEV (reference sequence). CDR3 sequence: CASSSPSGAMGESQYF. CDR3 DNA sequence: TGTGCCAGCAGTTCCCCCAGCGGCGCGATGGGGGAGTCCCAGTACTTC.

CDR3 in DNA: TGTGCCAGCAGTTTATTCAGGGGCGAGCAGTACTTC. This sequence encodes CASSLFRGEQYF. The chain recombines TRBV12-3 or TRBV12-4 with TRBJ2-7; D perhaps matches TRBD1 (6 bases). This CDR3 contains 12 residues. V gave up 2 bases and J gave up 6 bases, with 8 bases separating them.

DNA for the CDR3: TGTGCCAGCAGCTCAACTTCCGGGTCGAAAGCTTTCTTT. This codes for CASSSTSGSKAFF. The chain joins TRBV7-3 to TRBJ1-1, with unresolved D. Germline V lookup: CDR1 SGHTA, CDR2 FQGTGA. The CDR3 spans 13 residues. Trimming pared 4 bases from V and 9 bases from J, leaving 15 bases between.

The chain couples TRBV6-1 to TRBJ2-7, with D uncertain. CDR1 MNHNS and CDR2 SASEGT come from the germline V gene. The V end lost 2 bases, the J end lost 0 bases, and 5 bases lay between the germline ends. The CDR3 consists of 13 residues. CDR3 in DNA: TGTGCCAGCAGTGAACTCCTCTCCTACGAGCAGTACGTC. Translation: CASSELLSYEQYV.

This chain connects TRBV5-1 to TRBJ1-2; D possibly corresponds to TRBD1 (5 bases). Trimming removed 4 bases at V and 1 base at J, with 17 bases between. From germline, CDR1 is SGHRS and CDR2 YFSETQ. The CDR3 is 16 residues long. The CDR3 region has the DNA TGCGCCAGCAGCCCTGGGACGGTGAGACTTAACTATGGCTACACCTTC. This gives the protein CASSPGTVRLNYGYTF.

The rearrangement joins TRBV6-5 to TRBJ2-7; TRBD2 aligns across 7 bases. V lost 8 bases, J lost 10 bases, and 14 bases stayed unmatched. This CDR3 region has 13 residues. CDR1 is MNHEY and CDR2 is SVGAGI in the germline V gene. This CDR3 reads CASPGRGNQAQYV. CDR3 DNA sequence: TGTGCCAGCCCCGGGCGGGGGAATCAGGCTCAGTACGTC.

The sample holds a few counts of this clone. The chain is built from TRBV29-1 and TRBJ1-1, with 8 bases aligning to TRBD1. J lost 3 bases, V lost 3 bases, and 3 bases had no gene match. The germline V gene encodes CDR1 SQVTM and CDR2 ANQGSEA. The CDR3 has 13 amino acids. CDR3 loop: CSVEQGADTEAFF. The CDR3 DNA is TGCAGCGTTGAGCAGGGGGCGGACACTGAAGCTTTCTTT. The full variable domain, completed using reference TRBV29-1 and TRBJ1-1, is SAVISQKPSRDICQRGTSLTIQCQVDSQVTMMFWYRQQPGQSLTLIATANQGSEATYESGFVIDKFPISRPNLTFSTLTVSNMSPEDSSIYLCSVEQGADTEAFFGQGTRLTVV.

V usage is TRBV5-4 and J usage is TRBJ2-3, with D possibly matching TRBD2 (5 bases). The CDR3 covers 16 residues. V lost 4 bases, J lost 2 bases, and 17 bases lay in between. Germline CDR1 SGHNT, CDR2 YYREEE (reference sequence). This CDR3 reads CASSSPGVADTDTQYF. CDR3 sequence (DNA): TGTGCCAGCAGCAGCCCCGGGGTAGCCGACACAGATACGCAGTATTTT. The entire variable domain, with the rest obtained from reference TRBV5-4 and TRBJ2-3, is as follows: ETGVTQSPTHLIKTRGQQVTLRCSSQSGHNTVSWYQQALGQGPQFIFQYYREEENGRGNFPPRFSGLQFPNYSSELNVNALELDDSALYLCASSSPGVADTDTQYFGPGTRLTVL.

This clone was counted a few times. The rearrangement joins TRBV7-8 to TRBJ2-5, with TRBD1 as a possible D gene (6 bases). V was shortened by 0 bases and J by 2 bases, with 13 bases between the two germline ends. CDR1 is SGHVS, CDR2 FQNEAQ, per germline. CDR3 length: 16 amino acids. CDR3 nucleotides: TGTGCCAGCAGCTTAGCGGCAGGGGTTGGGCAAGAGACCCAGTACTTC. This sequence encodes CASSLAAGVGQETQYF.

V is TRBV25-1 and J is TRBJ1-1, with D hard to call. Germline V CDR1 and CDR2: MGHDK, SYGVNS. The CDR3 is made up of 11 amino acids. Between the trimmed V and J ends, which lost 6 bases and 10 bases, there was a span of 12 bases. The CDR3 DNA sequence: TGTGCCAGCAGCGAAGGGTTTAGAGCTTTCTTT. This gives the protein CASSEGFRAFF.

The V and J genes are TRBV7-9 and TRBJ1-3; D perhaps matches TRBD1 (6 bases). Germline CDR1 and CDR2: SEHNR and FQNEAQ (reference sequence). This CDR3 is 14 amino acids long. The V end lost 5 bases, the J end lost 4 bases, and 12 bases lay between the germline ends. Here the CDR3 reads CASSRRDIGNTIYF. CDR3 nucleotides: TGTGCCAGCAGCCGCCGGGACATCGGAAACACCATATATTTT.

J is TRBJ1-2 and V is TRBV15; D may be TRBD1 (6 bases). Trimming removed 0 bases at V and 4 bases at J, with 9 bases between. Germline-derived CDR1 and CDR2 are LNHNV and YYDKDF (reference sequence). The CDR3 length is 14 residues. DNA for the CDR3: TGTGCCACCAGCAGAGATCGGGGGGCCTATGGCTACACCTTC. Its translation is CATSRDRGAYGYTF.

The chain carries TRBV6-5 and TRBJ2-3; 7 nucleotides match TRBD2. Germline V lookup: CDR1 MNHEY, CDR2 SVGAGI. The CDR3 length is 13 residues. The junction had 3 bases not matched to a gene; V was cut back by 4 bases and J by 5 bases. CDR3 DNA: TGTGCCAGCAGTTTCCGGGGGGTAGATACGCAGTATTTT. It yields the protein CASSFRGVDTQYF.

The rearrangement uses TRBV30 and TRBJ1-4; TRBD1 might be the D (5 bases). The length of the CDR3 is 16 residues. From germline, CDR1 is GTSNPN and CDR2 SVGIG (reference sequence). V was cut by 2 bases and J by 3 bases, with 16 bases left in between. The CDR3 spells CAWSRAGRWANEKLFF. The CDR3 DNA reads TGTGCCTGGAGTAGGGCAGGGAGGTGGGCTAATGAAAAACTGTTTTTT. Full variable domain (missing parts from reference TRBV30 and TRBJ1-4): SQTIHQWPATLVQPVGSPLSLECTVEGTSNPNLYWYRQAAGRGLQLLFYSVGIGQISSEVPQNLSASRPQDRQFILSSKKLLLSDSGFYLCAWSRAGRWANEKLFFGSGTQLSVL.

This chain joins TRBV30 and TRBJ1-3, with no clear D. The V end was cut by 3 bases, the J end by 2 bases, with 14 bases between. Germline values: CDR1 GTSNPN, CDR2 SVGIG (reference sequence). There are 15 residues in the CDR3. The CDR3 region is CAWSVPTAPGNTIYF. The CDR3 coding sequence is TGTGCCTGGAGCGTACCCACGGCTCCTGGAAACACCATATATTTT.

This chain links TRBV5-6 with TRBJ1-1; no definite D call. This CDR3 is 14 amino acids long. The ends were cut back, 5 bases at V and 1 base at J, with 12 bases in the middle. CDR1 and CDR2 (germline): SGHDT, YYEEEE. CDR3 DNA sequence: TGTGCCAGCAGTCAACTAGGGAGGAACACTGAAGCTTTCTTT. It translates to CASSQLGRNTEAFF.

The chain joins TRBV5-1 to TRBJ1-5; tentative D call: TRBD1 (5 bases). Trimming shortened V by 0 bases and J by 11 bases, and 12 bases separated the two germline ends. This CDR3 contains 13 residues. Germline V gene data show CDR1 as SGHRS and CDR2 as YFSETQ. The CDR3 nucleotides read TGCGCCAGCAGCTTGGTTCCAGGGAGTTCCCAGCATTTT. The encoded protein is CASSLVPGSSQHF. The whole variable domain, remainder taken from reference TRBV5-1 and TRBJ1-5, is KAGVTQTPRYLIKTRGQQVTLSCSPISGHRSVSWYQQTPGQGLQFLFEYFSETQRNKGNFPGRFSGRQFSNSRSEMNVSTLELGDSALYLCASSLVPGSSQHFGDGTRLSIL.